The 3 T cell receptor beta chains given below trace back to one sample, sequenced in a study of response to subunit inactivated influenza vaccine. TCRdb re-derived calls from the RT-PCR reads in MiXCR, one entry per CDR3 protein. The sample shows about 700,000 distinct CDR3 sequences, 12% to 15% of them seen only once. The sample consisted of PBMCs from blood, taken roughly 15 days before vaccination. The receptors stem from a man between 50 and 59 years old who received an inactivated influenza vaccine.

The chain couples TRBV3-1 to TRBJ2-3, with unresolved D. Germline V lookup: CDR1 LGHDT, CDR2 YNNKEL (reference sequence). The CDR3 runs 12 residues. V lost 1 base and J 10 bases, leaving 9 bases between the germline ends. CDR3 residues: CASSQAEIAQYF. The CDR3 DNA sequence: TGTGCCAGCAGCCAAGCCGAGATAGCGCAGTATTTT.

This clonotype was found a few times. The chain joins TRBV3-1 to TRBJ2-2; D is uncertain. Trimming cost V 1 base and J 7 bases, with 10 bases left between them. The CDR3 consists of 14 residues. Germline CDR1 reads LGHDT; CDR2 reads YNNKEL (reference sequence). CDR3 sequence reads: CASSQVSIGGELFF. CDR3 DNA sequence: TGTGCCAGCAGCCAAGTTAGTATTGGCGGGGAGCTGTTTTTT.

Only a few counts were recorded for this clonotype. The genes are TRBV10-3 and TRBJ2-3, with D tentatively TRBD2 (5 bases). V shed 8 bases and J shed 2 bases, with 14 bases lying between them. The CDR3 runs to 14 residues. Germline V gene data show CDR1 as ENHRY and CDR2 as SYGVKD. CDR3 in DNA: TGTGCCATCGGCGTAAGCGGCACCACAGATACGCAGTATTTT. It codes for CAIGVSGTTDTQYF.